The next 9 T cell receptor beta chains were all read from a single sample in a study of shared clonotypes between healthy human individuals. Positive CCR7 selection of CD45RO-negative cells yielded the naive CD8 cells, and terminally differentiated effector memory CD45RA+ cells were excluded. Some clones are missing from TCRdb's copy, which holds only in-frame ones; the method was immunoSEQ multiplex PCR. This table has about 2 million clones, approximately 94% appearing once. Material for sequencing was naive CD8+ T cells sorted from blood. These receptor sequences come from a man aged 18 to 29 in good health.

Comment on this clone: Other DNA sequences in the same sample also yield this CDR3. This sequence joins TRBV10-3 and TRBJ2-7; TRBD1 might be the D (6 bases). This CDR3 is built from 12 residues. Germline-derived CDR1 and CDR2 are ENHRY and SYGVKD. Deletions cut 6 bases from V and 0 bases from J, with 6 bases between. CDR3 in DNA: TGTGCCATCAGGGACAGCTCCTACGAGCAGTACTTC. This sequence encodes CAIRDSSYEQYF.

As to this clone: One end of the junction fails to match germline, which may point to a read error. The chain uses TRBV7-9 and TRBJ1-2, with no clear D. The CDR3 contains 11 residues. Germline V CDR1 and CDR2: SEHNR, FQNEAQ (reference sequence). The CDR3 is CASSLMENPIF. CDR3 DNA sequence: TGTGCCAGCAGCTTAATGGAAAATCCTATCTTC.

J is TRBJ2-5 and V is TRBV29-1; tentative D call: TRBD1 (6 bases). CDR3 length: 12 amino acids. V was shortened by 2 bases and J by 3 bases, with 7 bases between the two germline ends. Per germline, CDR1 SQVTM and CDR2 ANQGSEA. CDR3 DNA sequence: TGCAGCGTTGAAAGGACAGAAGAGACCCAGTACTTC. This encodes CSVERTEETQYF.

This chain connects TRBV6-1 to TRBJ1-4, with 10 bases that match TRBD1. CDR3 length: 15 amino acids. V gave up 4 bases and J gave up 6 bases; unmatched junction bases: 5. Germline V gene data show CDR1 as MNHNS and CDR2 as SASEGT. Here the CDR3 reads CASSVDRGQDEKLFF. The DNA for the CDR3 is TGTGCCAGCAGTGTCGACAGGGGGCAGGATGAAAAACTGTTTTTT.

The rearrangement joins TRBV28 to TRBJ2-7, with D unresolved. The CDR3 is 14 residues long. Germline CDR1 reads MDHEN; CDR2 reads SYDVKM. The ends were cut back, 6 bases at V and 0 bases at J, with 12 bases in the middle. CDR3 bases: TGTGCCAGCAGCCGGTTCGGAAGCTCCTACGAGCAGTACTTC. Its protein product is CASSRFGSSYEQYF.

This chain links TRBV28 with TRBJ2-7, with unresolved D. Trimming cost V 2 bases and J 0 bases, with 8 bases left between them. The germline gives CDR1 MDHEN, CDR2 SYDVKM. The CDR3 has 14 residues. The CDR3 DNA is TGTGCCAGCAGTTTACCCGGTTACTCCTACGAGCAGTACTTC. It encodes CASSLPGYSYEQYF.

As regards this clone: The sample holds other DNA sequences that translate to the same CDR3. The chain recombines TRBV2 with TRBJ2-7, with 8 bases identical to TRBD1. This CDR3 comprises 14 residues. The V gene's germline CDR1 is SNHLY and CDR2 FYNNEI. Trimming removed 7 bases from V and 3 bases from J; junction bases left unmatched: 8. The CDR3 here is CASTPPGQDYEQYF. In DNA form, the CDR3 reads TGTGCCAGCACCCCCCCGGGACAGGACTACGAGCAGTACTTC.

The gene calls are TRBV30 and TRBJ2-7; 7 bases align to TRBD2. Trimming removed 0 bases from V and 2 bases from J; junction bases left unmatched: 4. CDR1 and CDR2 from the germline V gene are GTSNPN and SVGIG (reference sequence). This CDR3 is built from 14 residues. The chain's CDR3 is CAWSVHGLAYEQYF. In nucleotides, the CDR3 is TGTGCCTGGAGTGTCCACGGACTAGCCTACGAGCAGTACTTC.

The chain's CDR3 is CASSGLTGLGEQFF. CDR3 nucleotide sequence: TGTGCCAGCAGCGGCTTGACAGGGCTGGGTGAGCAGTTCTTC. The chain combines TRBV9 with TRBJ2-1, with TRBD1 identical over 7 bases. Looked up from germline, CDR1 is SGDLS and CDR2 is YYNGEE. This CDR3 spans 14 amino acids. J was trimmed by 9 bases and V by 3 bases; bases with no gene match: 9.